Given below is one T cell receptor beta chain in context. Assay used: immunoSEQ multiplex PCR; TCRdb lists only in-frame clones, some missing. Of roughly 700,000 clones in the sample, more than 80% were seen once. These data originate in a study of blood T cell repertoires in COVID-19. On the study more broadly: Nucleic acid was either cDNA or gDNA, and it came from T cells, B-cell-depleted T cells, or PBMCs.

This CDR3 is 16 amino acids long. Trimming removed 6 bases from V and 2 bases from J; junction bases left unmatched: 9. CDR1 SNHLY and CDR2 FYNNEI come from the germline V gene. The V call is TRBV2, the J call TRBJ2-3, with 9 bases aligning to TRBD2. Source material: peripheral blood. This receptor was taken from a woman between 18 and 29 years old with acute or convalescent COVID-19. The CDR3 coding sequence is TGTGCCAGCAGGCCCGGGACTAGCAGTTACACAGATACGCAGTATTTT. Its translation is CASRPGTSSYTDTQYF.